These T cell receptor beta chains were read from a single sample in a study of blood T cell repertoires in COVID-19. Clones were sequenced by immunoSEQ multiplex PCR, and TCRdb holds only the in-frame ones, with some missing. Among about 180,000 clones listed, 82% were seen once. Sequencing was done on a sample of peripheral blood. These receptors originate from a woman aged 80 or over with active or convalescent COVID-19. Each CDR3 is given with its conserved first and last residue. A D gene is named only where the DNA matches it firmly. The size field is filled for only some rows; it gives once, few, many or a size class.

V gene: TRBV2; D gene: TRBD2; clone size: -; J gene: TRBJ2-2; CDR3 protein: CASKGGLAGVTGELFF; CDR3 DNA: TGTGCCAGCAAGGGGGGGCTAGCGGGAGTCACCGGGGAGCTGTTTTTT
V gene: TRBV30; D gene: -; clone size: once; J gene: TRBJ2-3; CDR3 protein: CAWSTLADTQYF; CDR3 DNA: TGTGCCTGGAGTACCCTAGCGGATACGCAGTATTTT
V gene: TRBV2; D gene: TRBD1; clone size: -; J gene: TRBJ2-3; CDR3 protein: CASRSNRGGTDTQYF; CDR3 DNA: TGTGCCAGCAGGAGTAACAGGGGGGGCACAGATACGCAGTATTTT
V gene: TRBV10-3; D gene: TRBD1; clone size: -; J gene: TRBJ2-1; CDR3 protein: CAISESRQGSPNEQFF; CDR3 DNA: TGTGCCATCAGTGAGTCGAGACAGGGGTCTCCCAATGAGCAGTTCTTC
V gene: TRBV2; D gene: -; clone size: -; J gene: TRBJ1-2; CDR3 protein: CASRAQGAYGYTF; CDR3 DNA: TGTGCCAGCAGGGCACAGGGAGCCTATGGCTACACCTTC
V gene: TRBV7-9; D gene: TRBD2; clone size: -; J gene: TRBJ2-3; CDR3 protein: CASSLTSGMGADTQYF; CDR3 DNA: TGTGCCAGCAGCCTTACTAGCGGGATGGGGGCAGATACGCAGTATTTT
V gene: TRBV24-1; D gene: -; clone size: -; J gene: TRBJ2-3; CDR3 protein: CATSDLSSTDTQYF; CDR3 DNA: TGTGCCACCAGTGATTTGTCGAGCACAGATACGCAGTATTTT
V gene: TRBV4-2; D gene: -; clone size: -; J gene: TRBJ1-2; CDR3 protein: CASSPSSTENYGYTF; CDR3 DNA: TGTGCCAGCAGCCCCTCCTCGACAGAGAACTATGGCTACACCTTC
V gene: TRBV5-4; D gene: -; clone size: -; J gene: TRBJ2-2; CDR3 protein: CASSLAGLSNTGELFF; CDR3 DNA: TGTGCCAGCAGCTTGGCGGGACTTTCGAACACCGGGGAGCTGTTTTTT
V gene: TRBV3-1/TRBV3-2; D gene: TRBD1; clone size: -; J gene: TRBJ2-1; CDR3 protein: CASSPRGSSYNEQFF; CDR3 DNA: TGTGCCAGCAGTCCCAGGGGGAGCTCCTACAATGAGCAGTTCTTC
V gene: TRBV27; D gene: -; clone size: -; J gene: TRBJ1-6; CDR3 protein: CASSSGQANSPLHF; CDR3 DNA: TGTGCCAGCAGCTCCGGACAAGCAAATTCACCCCTCCACTTT
V gene: TRBV23-1; D gene: -; clone size: -; J gene: TRBJ1-1; CDR3 protein: CASSQLTLRQPNYSRFEAFF; CDR3 DNA: TGCGCCAGCAGTCAATTGACTTTGAGACAGCCTAATTACTCGCGATTTGAAGCTTTCTTT
V gene: TRBV6-2/TRBV6-3; D gene: -; clone size: -; J gene: TRBJ2-7; CDR3 protein: CASSYPLGGDEQYF; CDR3 DNA: TGTGCCAGCAGTTATCCTTTGGGGGGAGACGAGCAGTACTTC
V gene: TRBV3-1/TRBV3-2; D gene: TRBD1; clone size: -; J gene: TRBJ2-7; CDR3 protein: CASSQAGTGVAPNYEQYF; CDR3 DNA: TGTGCCAGCAGCCAAGCCGGGACAGGGGTTGCCCCCAACTACGAGCAGTACTTC
V gene: TRBV5-1; D gene: -; clone size: -; J gene: TRBJ1-1; CDR3 protein: CASSLAMDTEAFF; CDR3 DNA: TGCGCCAGCAGCTTGGCTATGGACACTGAAGCTTTCTTT
V gene: TRBV30; D gene: TRBD2; clone size: -; J gene: TRBJ2-3; CDR3 protein: CAWSVGTSGTDTQYF; CDR3 DNA: TGTGCCTGGAGTGTAGGGACTAGCGGCACAGATACGCAGTATTTT
V gene: TRBV5-1; D gene: -; clone size: -; J gene: TRBJ1-1; CDR3 protein: CASRIDSHMNTEAFF; CDR3 DNA: TGCGCCAGCAGAATTGACAGCCACATGAACACTGAAGCTTTCTTT
V gene: TRBV2; D gene: -; clone size: -; J gene: TRBJ1-5; CDR3 protein: CASSTQVNQPQHF; CDR3 DNA: TGTGCCAGCAGTACACAGGTGAATCAGCCCCAGCATTTT
V gene: TRBV30; D gene: -; clone size: -; J gene: TRBJ1-6; CDR3 protein: CAWSARERAIYNSPLHF; CDR3 DNA: TGTGCCTGGAGCGCTCGTGAGAGGGCGATCTATAATTCACCCCTCCACTTT
V gene: TRBV7-9; D gene: TRBD1; clone size: few; J gene: TRBJ2-6; CDR3 protein: CASSTGAGANVLTF; CDR3 DNA: TGTGCCAGCAGCACAGGGGCTGGGGCCAACGTCCTGACTTTC
V gene: TRBV29-1; D gene: -; clone size: -; J gene: TRBJ2-3; CDR3 protein: CSVESGVPTDTQYF; CDR3 DNA: TGCAGCGTTGAATCGGGGGTTCCCACAGATACGCAGTATTTT
V gene: TRBV2; D gene: -; clone size: -; J gene: TRBJ1-5; CDR3 protein: CASSQDSRDQPQHF; CDR3 DNA: TGTGCCAGCAGCCAGGACAGTCGGGATCAGCCCCAGCATTTT
V gene: TRBV9; D gene: -; clone size: -; J gene: TRBJ1-2; CDR3 protein: CASSVAPGSNYGYTF; CDR3 DNA: TGTGCCAGCAGCGTAGCTCCAGGGTCTAACTATGGCTACACCTTC
V gene: TRBV11-2; D gene: -; clone size: few; J gene: TRBJ2-5; CDR3 protein: CASERRTGAEETQYF; CDR3 DNA: TGTGCCAGCGAACGACGTACGGGAGCAGAAGAGACCCAGTACTTC
V gene: TRBV30; D gene: -; clone size: -; J gene: TRBJ1-4; CDR3 protein: CAWSVLEKLFF; CDR3 DNA: TGTGCCTGGAGTGTACTGGAAAAACTGTTTTTT
V gene: TRBV7-9; D gene: -; clone size: -; J gene: TRBJ2-1; CDR3 protein: CASSLQGIEQFF; CDR3 DNA: TGTGCCAGCAGCTTACAGGGTATTGAGCAGTTCTTC
V gene: TRBV28; D gene: -; clone size: -; J gene: TRBJ1-5; CDR3 protein: CASNMGSFQPQHF; CDR3 DNA: TGTGCCAGCAACATGGGCAGCTTTCAGCCCCAGCATTTT
V gene: TRBV30; D gene: -; clone size: -; J gene: TRBJ1-3; CDR3 protein: CAWSVLQGGVGNTIYF; CDR3 DNA: TGTGCCTGGAGTGTACTTCAGGGAGGAGTTGGAAACACCATATATTTT
V gene: TRBV19; D gene: TRBD2; clone size: -; J gene: TRBJ2-7; CDR3 protein: CASSVTSGRSYEQYF; CDR3 DNA: TGTGCCAGTAGTGTAACTAGCGGGAGATCCTACGAGCAGTACTTC
V gene: TRBV15; D gene: -; clone size: -; J gene: TRBJ2-2; CDR3 protein: CATSMGGTSGTGELFF; CDR3 DNA: TGTGCCACCAGCATGGGGGGGACATCGGGCACCGGGGAGCTGTTTTTT
V gene: TRBV5-1; D gene: -; clone size: -; J gene: TRBJ1-6; CDR3 protein: CASSLPGQGLESLHF; CDR3 DNA: TGCGCCAGCAGCTTACCGGGACAAGGGTTGGAAAGCCTCCACTTT
V gene: TRBV5-4; D gene: -; clone size: -; J gene: TRBJ1-1; CDR3 protein: CASSLLTGMNTEAFF; CDR3 DNA: TGTGCCAGCAGCCTGTTGACAGGAATGAACACTGAAGCTTTCTTT
V gene: TRBV4-2; D gene: TRBD1; clone size: -; J gene: TRBJ1-4; CDR3 protein: CASSQVPLGDRGSIEKLFF; CDR3 DNA: TGTGCCAGCAGCCAAGTACCTTTGGGGGACAGGGGTTCAATTGAAAAACTGTTTTTT
V gene: TRBV7-9; D gene: -; clone size: -; J gene: TRBJ1-1; CDR3 protein: CASSQQQGTFEAFF; CDR3 DNA: TGTGCCAGCAGCCAACAACAGGGTACATTTGAAGCTTTCTTT
V gene: TRBV18; D gene: -; clone size: -; J gene: TRBJ2-7; CDR3 protein: CASSRITGTYEQYF; CDR3 DNA: TGTGCCAGCTCACGAATTACAGGGACCTACGAGCAGTACTTC
V gene: TRBV6-1; D gene: -; clone size: -; J gene: TRBJ2-3; CDR3 protein: CASSELSLVDTQYF; CDR3 DNA: TGTGCCAGCAGTGAGTTGAGTTTGGTGGATACGCAGTATTTT
V gene: TRBV15; D gene: TRBD1; clone size: -; J gene: TRBJ2-3; CDR3 protein: CATSSYRGPDTQYF; CDR3 DNA: TGTGCCACCAGCAGCTACAGGGGGCCAGATACGCAGTATTTT
V gene: TRBV5-1; D gene: -; clone size: -; J gene: TRBJ2-3; CDR3 protein: CASQGTTGSDTQYF; CDR3 DNA: TGCGCCAGCCAAGGGACAACAGGTTCCGATACGCAGTATTTT
V gene: TRBV11-2; D gene: -; clone size: -; J gene: TRBJ1-2; CDR3 protein: CASSLGQLYGYTF; CDR3 DNA: TGTGCCAGCAGCCTAGGACAGCTCTATGGCTACACCTTC